The text below deals with one T cell receptor (beta chain). Antigen unknown. Germline CDR1 and CDR2: MNHEY and SVGAGI. V lost 0 bases, J lost 2 bases, and 4 bases stayed unmatched. The CDR3 is 15 amino acids. The sample originates from a study of shared clonotypes between healthy human individuals. At the level of the study: The donor pool was made up of a couple of women and a few men aged 18 to 49.

Study results and limitations: Clonotype sharing among donors likely depends on sequencing depth.

How the authors handled the data: ImmunoSEQ yielded junction-only sequences lacking quality scores, so filtering differed. Using immunoSEQ multiplex PCR, the repertoire was profiled, and TCRdb retains in-frame clones only, with some absent. V and J calls and clone size are those listed in that table; D and trimming were worked out from the DNA. The sample includes millions of clones, approximately 94% of them seen just once. The chain has TRBV6-5 and TRBJ2-7, with 7 bases aligning to TRBD2. The sample taken for sequencing was naive CD4+ T cells sorted from blood. Subset: CD45RA+ positively selected. The sequence came from a man between 18 and 35 years old in good health. The CDR3 sequence is CASSYSLAEPYEQYF. The CDR3 DNA is TGTGCCAGCAGTTACTCCCTAGCGGAACCCTACGAGCAGTACTTC.